The 14 T cell receptor beta chains listed next were all sequenced from one sample in a study of blood T cell repertoires in COVID-19. Profiling relied on immunoSEQ multiplex PCR, and the TCRdb table lists in-frame clones only, not all of them. The table lists around 230,000 clones, around 92% of them singletons. Sequenced sample: PBMCs or T cells enriched from blood (not recorded which). The origin of the receptors is a woman aged 25 to 45 with acute COVID-19.

The J gene is TRBJ2-4, the V gene TRBV20-1; D ambiguous. Trimming removed 3 bases at V and 6 bases at J, with 15 bases between. The CDR3 loop spans 14 amino acids. Germline V gives CDR1 DFQATT, CDR2 SNEGSKA (reference sequence). The CDR3 DNA follows: TGCAGTGCTAGTCCTGCAACAAATATAAACATTCAGTACTTC. Residues: CSASPATNINIQYF.

The J gene is TRBJ1-5, the V gene TRBV7-8, with D possibly TRBD1 on 6 matching bases. The CDR3 contains 13 residues. V was trimmed by 7 bases and J by 5 bases, leaving 12 bases between them. Germline V gene sequence: CDR1 SGHVS, CDR2 FQNEAQ. The CDR3 protein is CASTPQGDQPQHF. DNA for the CDR3: TGTGCCAGCACCCCACAGGGAGATCAGCCCCAGCATTTT.

V gene TRBV7-2 combines with J gene TRBJ2-7, with 7 bases identical to TRBD2. This CDR3 spans 13 amino acids. Germline CDR1 SGHTA, CDR2 FQGNSA. V lost 5 bases and J lost 3; bases outside the gene matches: 4. The DNA for the CDR3 is TGTGCCAGCAGCCCTTCGGGGGGCTACGAGCAGTACTTC. It yields the protein CASSPSGGYEQYF.

This sequence joins TRBV6-5 and TRBJ2-1; 12 bases line up with TRBD1. Per the germline V gene, CDR1 is MNHEY and CDR2 is SVGAGI. The V and J ends lost 6 bases and 9 bases, in that order; junction bases with no gene match: 9. This CDR3 spans 15 amino acids. The CDR3 loop is CASRGMGQGAGEQFF. For the CDR3, the DNA is TGTGCCAGCAGAGGTATGGGACAGGGGGCGGGTGAGCAGTTCTTC.

The rearrangement uses TRBV9 and TRBJ1-2; 9 nucleotides align to TRBD1. V dropped 3 bases and J dropped 7; count of bases not matched to a gene: 13. The CDR3 consists of 16 residues. Germline assignment: CDR1 SGDLS and CDR2 YYNGEE. CDR3 sequence reads: CASSATPATGGSGYTF. CDR3 nucleotide sequence: TGTGCCAGCAGCGCCACCCCGGCGACAGGGGGTTCTGGCTACACCTTC.

The chain is built from TRBV9 and TRBJ1-3; D gene uncertain. Germline lookup yields CDR1 SGDLS and CDR2 YYNGEE. CDR3 length: 15 amino acids. With 3 bases removed from V and 4 bases from J, the gap between germline ends came to 14 bases. The CDR3: CASSEEGGSGNTIYF. In DNA form, the CDR3 reads TGTGCCAGCAGCGAAGAAGGAGGCTCGGGAAACACCATATATTTT.

The chain employs TRBV12-3 or TRBV12-4 and TRBJ1-1; D is perhaps TRBD1 (5 bases). The germline V and J ends were trimmed by 4 bases and 11 bases, with 17 bases remaining between them. CDR3 length: 13 residues. CDR3 coding DNA: TGTGCCAGCAGTTATCCCGGGACTCACGGGGCTTTCTTT. This codes for CASSYPGTHGAFF.

This sequence joins TRBV4-1 and TRBJ1-6; D is unclear. The CDR3 has 14 residues. Trimming took off 0 bases at V and 15 bases at J, with 15 bases between the two ends. CDR1 and CDR2 from the germline V gene are MGHRA and YSYEKL. The CDR3 reads CASSQDPGPIVLHF. In DNA form, the CDR3 reads TGCGCCAGCAGCCAAGATCCCGGTCCTATAGTCCTCCACTTT.

This clone was observed a handful of times. Written as DNA, the CDR3 is TGCGCCAGCAGCCAAGGCGAGGGGGTTAGTGAAAAACTGTTTTTT. This codes for CASSQGEGVSEKLFF. The V and J genes are TRBV4-1 and TRBJ1-4; a weak D match, TRBD1 (6 bases). V was trimmed by 1 base and J by 7 bases, leaving 13 bases between them. The CDR3 totals 15 residues. Germline CDR1 is MGHRA and CDR2 is YSYEKL.

This clone was counted only a few times. The rearrangement uses TRBV7-3 and TRBJ1-1, with D possibly TRBD1 on 5 matching bases. This CDR3 spans 15 amino acids. The germline CDR1 and CDR2 sequences are SGHTA and FQGTGA. The V and J ends lost 1 base and 4 bases respectively, with 13 bases between them. The CDR3 DNA sequence: TGTGCCAGCAGCTTAATACCAGGGAGGAGCACTGAAGCTTTCTTT. Residues: CASSLIPGRSTEAFF.

The rearrangement joins TRBV30 to TRBJ2-3, with 7 bases lining up with TRBD1. The germline CDR1 and CDR2 sequences are GTSNPN and SVGIG (reference sequence). This CDR3 is built from 15 residues. V shed 0 bases and J 6 bases; nucleotides not matched to a gene: 9. CDR3 sequence reads: CAWSVQGVSTDTQYF. CDR3 sequence (DNA): TGTGCCTGGAGTGTCCAGGGGGTTAGTACCGATACGCAGTATTTT.

The gene calls are TRBV12-3 or TRBV12-4 and TRBJ2-3, with 7 bases that match TRBD1. Losses at the gene ends were 6 bases for V and 5 bases for J; bases not matched to a gene: 5. The CDR3 contains 13 residues. CDR3 DNA: TGTGCCAGCAGCCCGACAGGGCGAGATACGCAGTATTTT. This encodes CASSPTGRDTQYF.

This chain connects TRBV12-5 to TRBJ2-7; TRBD1 matches 8 bases. The CDR3 extends over 17 amino acids. CDR1 LGHNT and CDR2 FRNRAP come from the germline V gene. J lost 3 bases, V lost 0 bases, and 10 bases had no gene match. The CDR3 nucleotides are TGTGCTAGTGGTTTGGTACGCCAGGCCGGGACAGGCTACGAGCAGTACTTC. The encoded protein is CASGLVRQAGTGYEQYF.

The rearrangement uses TRBV7-2 and TRBJ1-5; TRBD1 might be the D (5 bases). V was trimmed by 5 bases and J by 3 bases, leaving 14 bases between them. This CDR3 is 15 amino acids long. From germline, CDR1 is SGHTA and CDR2 FQGNSA. CDR3 protein: CASSRKQGFNQPQHF. The CDR3 DNA follows: TGTGCCAGCAGCAGAAAGCAGGGTTTCAATCAGCCCCAGCATTTT.